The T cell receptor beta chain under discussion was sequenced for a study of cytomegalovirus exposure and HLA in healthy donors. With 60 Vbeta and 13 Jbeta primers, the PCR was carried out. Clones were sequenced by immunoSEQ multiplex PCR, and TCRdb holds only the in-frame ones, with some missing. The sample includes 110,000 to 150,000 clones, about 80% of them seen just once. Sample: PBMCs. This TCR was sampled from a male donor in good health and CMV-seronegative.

CDR3 loop: CASSLIGAPGELFF. In DNA form, the CDR3 reads TGCGCCAGCAGCTTGATTGGGGCCCCCGGGGAGCTGTTTTTT. The chain recombines TRBV5-1 with TRBJ2-2; perhaps TRBD1 as D (5 bases). Deletions cut 1 base from V and 6 bases from J, with 10 bases between. Germline V lookup: CDR1 SGHRS, CDR2 YFSETQ. This CDR3 region has 14 residues.